This T cell receptor beta chain was identified in a study of shared clonotypes between healthy human individuals. V shed 9 bases, J shed 9 bases, and the junction held 14 bases outside the gene matches. Germline V gene sequence: CDR1 MNHEY, CDR2 SMNVEV (reference sequence). The CDR3 covers 16 residues. Profiling relied on immunoSEQ multiplex PCR, and the TCRdb table lists in-frame clones only, not all of them. Among about 1.4 million clones listed, approximately 96% were seen once. All of the donors resided in Nashville, Tennessee, and each was a Caucasian adult. This clone was seen just once. The V call is TRBV27, the J call TRBJ2-1; 13 positions agree with TRBD2. The origin of this receptor is a man aged 30-40 years in good health. Sequences were obtained from naive CD4+ T cells sorted from blood. Subset here: CD45RA+ positively selected. The CDR3 sequence is CASKGLAGVSIGEQFF. Here the CDR3 DNA reads TGTGCCAGTAAAGGACTAGCGGGAGTAAGTATTGGTGAGCAGTTCTTC.